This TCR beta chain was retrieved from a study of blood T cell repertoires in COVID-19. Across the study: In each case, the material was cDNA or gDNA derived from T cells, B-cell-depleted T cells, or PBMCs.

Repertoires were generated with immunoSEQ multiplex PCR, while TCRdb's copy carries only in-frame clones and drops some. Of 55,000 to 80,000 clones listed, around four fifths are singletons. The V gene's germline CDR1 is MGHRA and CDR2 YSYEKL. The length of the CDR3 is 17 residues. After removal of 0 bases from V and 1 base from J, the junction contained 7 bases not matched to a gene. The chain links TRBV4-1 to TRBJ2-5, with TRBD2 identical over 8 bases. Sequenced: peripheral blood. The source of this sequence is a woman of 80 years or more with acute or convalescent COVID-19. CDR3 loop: CASSQDAPGLVQETQYF. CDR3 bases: TGCGCCAGCAGCCAAGATGCCCCGGGACTAGTCCAAGAGACCCAGTACTTC.